This T cell receptor (beta chain) was profiled in a study of patients and donors after allogeneic stem cell transplantation (dated by TCRdb to the early 2020s). In the germline V gene (reference sequence), CDR1 corresponds to LNHNV and CDR2 to YYDKDF. Counted from cysteine to phenylalanine, this CDR3 has 15 amino acids. Only the CDR3 region is kept as DNA, spanning 45 bases read in frame from base 1. V was cut back by 1 base and J by 7 bases, leaving a gap of 11 bases between them. As regards this clonotype: Its antigen has not been determined. It has no much larger one-base neighbor in the sample; base qualities were not kept.

Library generation was performed with RT-PCR. Sequencing was performed on a NextSeq 550. In TCRdb, the public reads were trimmed at Q25 with fastp and aligned with MiXCR, with productive beta chains retained. Each CDR3 protein appears once, grouped with its most common genes and DNA. The sample profile shows around 160,000 distinct CDR3 sequences; 25% to 35% of them were found once. Around 3.2% of the sample belongs to the ten largest clones. The sequencing input was blood, either unsorted or a sorted T cell fraction (not recorded which). The source is a human donor who was either an allogeneic HSCT recipient or a stem cell or donor lymphocyte infusion donor (not recorded which). It is not recorded whose cells these are; they may come from a transplant donor. The chain uses TRBV15 and TRBJ1-6, and the D gene may be TRBD1, 5 bases matching. For the CDR3, the sequence is CATSRGRQGNSPLHF. At the DNA level, the sequence is TGTGCCACCAGCAGAGGAAGGCAGGGAAATTCACCCCTCCACTTT.